This T cell receptor (beta chain) appears in the sequencing data of a study of control samples from healthy donors and cancer patients. The table came from immunoSEQ multiplex PCR; TCRdb's copy has only in-frame clones and leaves some out. Of about 110,000 clones in the sample, approximately 84% were seen once. J lost 6 bases, V lost 2 bases, and 8 bases had no gene match. Germline CDR1 is SGHKS and CDR2 is YYEKEE (reference sequence). The CDR3 contains 14 residues. The TCR was taken from a young man in good health. The rearrangement links TRBV5-5 to TRBJ2-7; 7 nucleotides align to TRBD1. Sequenced input: blood. In DNA, the CDR3 is TGTGCCAGCAGCTTATTAGGACAGGCCGGCGAGCAGTACTTC. Residues: CASSLLGQAGEQYF.